The 19 T cell receptor beta chains reported below all come from one sample, sequenced in a study of blood T cell repertoires in COVID-19. TCRdb's table, derived via immunoSEQ multiplex PCR, lists solely in-frame clones and lacks some. The sample has 65,000 to 80,000 clones; roughly 82% are singletons. Sequencing used peripheral blood. The receptors come from a man in his fifties with acute or convalescent COVID-19.

The V gene is TRBV7-3, the J gene TRBJ1-5; a weak D match, TRBD1 (6 bases). The germline V gene encodes CDR1 SGHTA and CDR2 FQGTGA. V lost 4 bases to trimming and J lost 6 bases, with 10 bases between them. The CDR3 extends over 13 amino acids. CDR3 protein: CASSSGGGQPQHF. The CDR3 nucleotides read TGTGCCAGCAGCTCGGGAGGGGGTCAGCCCCAGCATTTT.

This clone was seen a handful of times. J is TRBJ1-1 and V is TRBV29-1; D might be TRBD1 (5 bases). The V end lost 0 bases, the J end lost 3 bases, and 11 bases lay between the germline ends. The CDR3 runs to 14 residues. CDR1 is SQVTM, CDR2 ANQGSEA, per germline. CDR3 residues: CSVEDQARDTEAFF. The CDR3 nucleotides read TGCAGCGTTGAAGATCAGGCCAGGGACACTGAAGCTTTCTTT.

A few counts support this clone. The genes are TRBV6-2 or TRBV6-3 and TRBJ1-2; 8 nucleotides line up with TRBD1. V lost 3 bases, J lost 4 bases, and 7 bases stayed unmatched. This CDR3 comprises 15 residues. Per the germline V gene, CDR1 is MNHEY and CDR2 is SVGEGT. The CDR3, as DNA: TGTGCCAGCAGTTATTGGACAGGGTCGGGCTATGGCTACACCTTC. Translated, it gives CASSYWTGSGYGYTF.

The table lists this clone with a few counts. V and J are TRBV7-2 and TRBJ2-1; TRBD1 is a possible D gene (6 bases). In germline, CDR1 is SGHTA, CDR2 FQGNSA. V was cut by 5 bases and J by 3 bases, with 14 bases left in between. This CDR3 is 15 amino acids long. The CDR3 here is CASSPDRDRYNEQFF. The CDR3 DNA reads TGTGCCAGCAGCCCGGACAGAGACCGCTACAATGAGCAGTTCTTC. The complete variable domain, with remaining parts taken from reference TRBV7-2 and TRBJ2-1, reads GAGVSQSPSNKVTEKGKDVELRCDPISGHTALYWYRQSLGQGLEFLIYFQGNSAPDKSGLPSDRFSAERTGGSVSTLTIQRTQQEDSAVYLCASSPDRDRYNEQFFGPGTRLTVL.

The V gene is TRBV29-1, the J gene TRBJ1-3; D is unresolved. Between the trimmed V and J ends, which lost 1 base and 3 bases, there was a span of 13 bases. The CDR3 consists of 15 residues. Germline V CDR1 and CDR2: SQVTM, ANQGSEA. The CDR3 loop reads CSVEAAGPGGNTIYF. The CDR3 DNA is TGCAGCGTTGAAGCTGCAGGCCCCGGTGGAAACACCATATATTTT.

This chain connects TRBV7-2 to TRBJ1-5, with D possibly being TRBD1 (5 bases). V was cut by 3 bases and J by 0 bases, with 12 bases left in between. CDR3 size: 16 residues. Germline CDR1 SGHTA, CDR2 FQGNSA. Here the CDR3 reads CASSFSQGYSNQPQHF. CDR3 DNA: TGTGCCAGCAGCTTTTCTCAGGGATATAGCAATCAGCCCCAGCATTTT.

This chain connects TRBV29-1 to TRBJ2-1; D might be TRBD1 (6 bases). The CDR3 is 13 residues long. V shed 2 bases and J shed 5 bases, with 10 bases lying between them. CDR1 and CDR2 from the germline V gene are SQVTM and ANQGSEA. CDR3 sequence (DNA): TGCAGCGTTGAACGGCAGGGGCACAATGAGCAGTTCTTC. It specifies CSVERQGHNEQFF.

The J gene is TRBJ1-5, the V gene TRBV18; 8 bases map to TRBD1. Germline trimming cut 4 bases from V and 3 bases from J; bases unmatched to any gene: 11. The CDR3 totals 17 residues. The germline V gene encodes CDR1 KGHSH and CDR2 LQKENI. Here the CDR3 DNA reads TGTGCCAGCTCACAGGGACAGGCATCTAATTCCAATCAGCCCCAGCATTTT. It specifies CASSQGQASNSNQPQHF.

V usage is TRBV11-2 and J usage is TRBJ2-3; 8 nucleotides line up with TRBD2. Germline CDR1 SGHAT, CDR2 FQNNGV. The CDR3 runs to 15 residues. V shed 3 bases, J shed 4 bases, and the junction held 6 bases outside the gene matches. The CDR3 is CASSFRRGGPDTQYF. CDR3 bases: TGTGCCAGCAGCTTCCGACGGGGGGGCCCAGATACGCAGTATTTT.

The chain links TRBV5-6 to TRBJ1-2, with 10 bases lining up with TRBD1. CDR1 is SGHDT and CDR2 is YYEEEE in the germline V gene. This CDR3 comprises 14 residues. V was pared by 2 bases and J by 7 bases, with 5 bases of the junction left unmatched. CDR3 nucleotide sequence: TGTGCCAGCAGCTTCAAGCGGACAGGGGGTGGCTACACCTTC. The encoded protein is CASSFKRTGGGYTF.

In this sample, this clone turned up a few times. The J gene is TRBJ2-1, the V gene TRBV7-6, with TRBD2 matching 15 bases. This CDR3 spans 16 amino acids. Trimming at V came to 5 bases and at J to 9 bases, leaving 8 bases not matched to a gene. Looked up from germline, CDR1 is SGHVS and CDR2 is FNYEAQ. This CDR3 is CASSPGTSGGWREQFF. DNA of the CDR3: TGTGCCAGCAGCCCAGGGACTAGCGGGGGGTGGCGTGAGCAGTTCTTC.

The chain uses TRBV10-3 and TRBJ1-2; weak D call: TRBD1 (6 bases). The ends were cut back, 8 bases at V and 3 bases at J, with 13 bases in the middle. This CDR3 spans 13 amino acids. Looked up from germline, CDR1 is ENHRY and CDR2 is SYGVKD. CDR3 in amino acids: CAIEGDKYYGYTF. The DNA of the CDR3 is TGTGCCATCGAAGGGGACAAGTACTATGGCTACACCTTC.

J is TRBJ2-1 and V is TRBV4-3, with 7 bases lining up with TRBD2. CDR1 LGHNA and CDR2 YSLEER come from the germline V gene. The ends lost 4 bases at V and 9 bases at J; junction bases unmatched: 9. The CDR3 has 14 residues. The CDR3 coding sequence is TGCGCCAGCAGCCGGAAACCGCGGGAGACTGAGCAGTTCTTC. Translated: CASSRKPRETEQFF.

The genes are TRBV7-8 and TRBJ1-5; TRBD1 is a possible D gene (6 bases). Per the germline V gene, CDR1 is SGHVS and CDR2 is FQNEAQ. Trimming took 4 bases from V and 6 from J, leaving 16 bases between them. The CDR3 length is 15 residues. CDR3 DNA: TGTGCCAGCAGCTCCTCGGGGGGCCTCATTCAGCCCCAGCATTTT. Its protein product is CASSSSGGLIQPQHF.

There are a few counts of this clone. V gene TRBV15 combines with J gene TRBJ2-7; D possibly corresponds to TRBD1 (8 bases). The CDR3 sequence is 15 residues long. Germline V gives CDR1 LNHNV, CDR2 YYDKDF (reference sequence). Trimming pared 8 bases from V and 5 bases from J, leaving 22 bases between. Written as DNA, the CDR3 is TGTGCCACCTCAGCGGGACAGGTCCTTTCGAACGAGCAGTACTTC. This translates into CATSAGQVLSNEQYF.

This chain uses TRBV10-3 with TRBJ1-5; 8 positions match TRBD1. Per germline, CDR1 ENHRY and CDR2 SYGVKD. V shed 1 base, J shed 7 bases, and the junction held 3 bases outside the gene matches. The CDR3 is 14 amino acids. CDR3 in DNA: TGTGCCATCAGTGAGTATACAGGGGGGCAGCCCCAGCATTTT. It translates to CAISEYTGGQPQHF.

This clone has only one observation. The genes are TRBV19 and TRBJ1-4, with a possible D match to TRBD1 (6 bases). This CDR3 has 15 amino acids. CDR1 LNHDA and CDR2 SQIVND come from the germline V gene (reference sequence). V lost 7 bases and J 4 bases, leaving 16 bases between the germline ends. The CDR3 is CASKNIQGFNEKLFF. The CDR3 nucleotides read TGTGCCAGTAAAAACATACAGGGTTTTAATGAAAAACTGTTTTTT. Using reference TRBV19 and TRBJ1-4 for the parts outside the CDR3, the full variable domain is DGGITQSPKYLFRKEGQNVTLSCEQNLNHDAMYWYRQDPGQGLRLIYYSQIVNDFQKGDIAEGYSVSREKKESFPLTVTSAQKNPTAFYLCASKNIQGFNEKLFFGSGTQLSVL.

The chain has TRBV7-2 and TRBJ1-6; no firm D call. Trimming removed 6 bases from V and 0 bases from J, with 9 bases in between. Germline V CDR1 and CDR2: SGHTA, FQGNSA. The CDR3 loop spans 15 amino acids. The CDR3 DNA reads TGTGCCAGCAGGCGGTCCCGCTCCTATAATTCACCCCTCCACTTT. Its protein is CASRRSRSYNSPLHF.

The chain joins TRBV27 to TRBJ1-2, with 11 bases fitting TRBD1. After removal of 6 bases from V and 7 bases from J, the junction contained 10 bases not matched to a gene. The CDR3 is 15 residues long. Germline CDR1 is MNHEY and CDR2 is SMNVEV (reference sequence). The CDR3 loop is CASRGRDRGVGGYTF. The CDR3 nucleotides read TGTGCCAGCAGAGGTAGGGACAGGGGGGTCGGTGGCTACACCTTC.